This TCR beta chain appears in the sequencing data of a study of shared clonotypes between healthy human individuals. Study as a whole: CD4 naive and CD4 memory each took three plates per donor, while CD8 naive took two and CD8 memory one.

A single count supports this clone. Its antigen is currently unknown. Here immunoSEQ multiplex PCR was the method, and the copy in TCRdb shows in-frame clones only, minus some. The sample has over 2,000,000 clones, 90% to 95% seen once. The V gene lost 2 bases and the J gene lost 1 base, with 15 bases spanning the gap. The V gene's germline CDR1 is MGHRA and CDR2 YSYEKL. This CDR3 has 17 residues. Naive CD8 cells lacked CD45RO, underwent positive selection for CCR7 and left out terminally differentiated effector memory CD45RA+ cells. The donors were adults (healthy and HIV-negative) with no recent acute infections or vaccinations. Study outcomes and limitations: Between a few donors, naive CD4 clonotypes were shared at a level of around 4.9%.

The sequence came from a man aged 18 to 30 in good health. Some clones in this sample may be carry-over from other donors' samples. The chain has TRBV4-1 and TRBJ2-1; D is ambiguous. Sequencing was carried out using naive CD8+ T cells from PBMCs. In nucleotides, the CDR3 is TGCGCCAGCAGCCAACCGGGCCCCGTCGCGTCCTACAATGAGCAGTTCTTC. Its protein product is CASSQPGPVASYNEQFF.